A single sample is the source of the 11 T cell receptor beta chains below, sequenced in a study of early T cells in non-severe SARS-CoV-2 infection. TCRdb independently ran MiXCR on the 5' RACE reads; one entry per CDR3 protein. The sample carries fewer than 85,000 distinct CDR3 sequences, around 16% recorded once. Sample: whole blood. The source of these receptors is an adult who was a healthcare worker with PCR-confirmed SARS-CoV-2 infection or an uninfected control (not recorded which).

This clonotype was counted only a few times. The J gene is TRBJ2-1, the V gene TRBV7-9; TRBD1 agrees at 7 bases. CDR1 is SEHNR, CDR2 FQNEAQ, per germline (reference sequence). This CDR3 contains 16 residues. Trimming cost V 7 bases and J 8 bases; bases outside gene matches: 17. The CDR3 region has the DNA TGTGCCAGCACCTCCCCCCTACCGGGACAGATCCATGAGCAGTTCTTC. It translates to CASTSPLPGQIHEQFF. The variable domain in full, completed from reference TRBV7-9 and TRBJ2-1, reads DTGVSQNPRHKITKRGQNVTFRCDPISEHNRLYWYRQTLGQGPEFLTYFQNEAQLEKSRLLSDRFSAERPKGSFSTLEIQRTEQGDSAMYLCASTSPLPGQIHEQFFGPGTRLTVL.

This clonotype has only a few counts. The rearrangement joins TRBV3-1 to TRBJ1-1; D is unresolved. The CDR3 is 12 amino acids. Trimming removed 4 bases at V and 8 bases at J, with 11 bases between. Germline CDR1 LGHDT, CDR2 YNNKEL (reference sequence). CDR3 residues: CASSLDGKEAFF. The CDR3 nucleotides read TGTGCCAGCAGCCTCGACGGGAAGGAAGCTTTCTTT.

The chain carries TRBV6-5 and TRBJ2-7; possible D gene TRBD1, 6 bases. Germline CDR1 reads MNHEY; CDR2 reads SVGAGI. The CDR3 length is 11 residues. The V and J ends lost 7 bases and 7 bases respectively, with 11 bases between them. CDR3 protein: CASTQGSEQYF. CDR3 in DNA: TGTGCCAGCACTCAGGGGTCGGAGCAGTACTTC.

This clonotype turned up a few times. The rearrangement joins TRBV24-1 to TRBJ2-1; 11 nucleotides match TRBD2. J was trimmed by 3 bases and V by 4 bases; bases with no gene match: 7. Germline-derived CDR1 and CDR2 are KGHDR and SFDVKD. This CDR3 has 17 residues. Here the CDR3 reads CATSEGVTSGIYNEQFF. The CDR3 nucleotides are TGTGCCACCAGTGAGGGGGTGACTAGCGGGATCTACAATGAGCAGTTCTTC.

The sample holds a few counts of this clonotype. J is TRBJ2-7 and V is TRBV18; 8 nucleotides match TRBD1. V lost 4 bases, J lost 3 bases, and 2 bases stayed unmatched. The CDR3 is 13 residues long. Per germline, CDR1 KGHSH and CDR2 LQKENI. DNA of the CDR3: TGTGCCAGCTCACGGGGACAGGACTACGAGCAGTACTTC. Its protein is CASSRGQDYEQYF.

The chain joins TRBV12-3 or TRBV12-4 to TRBJ2-3; 11 positions agree with TRBD2. V was pared by 7 bases and J by 0 bases, with 6 bases of the junction left unmatched. This CDR3 is built from 16 residues. CDR3 in amino acids: CASTRGLAASTDTQYF. DNA of the CDR3: TGTGCCAGCACCAGGGGACTAGCGGCTAGCACAGATACGCAGTATTTT.

This chain uses TRBV6-5 with TRBJ2-3, with D perhaps TRBD1 (5 bases). Germline lookup yields CDR1 MNHEY and CDR2 SVGAGI. The CDR3 is made up of 15 amino acids. V gave up 3 bases and J gave up 4 bases, with 14 bases separating them. In nucleotides, the CDR3 is TGTGCCAGCAGTTATAATTTAGGGGTTGCAGATACGCAGTATTTT. It codes for CASSYNLGVADTQYF.

V gene TRBV29-1 combines with J gene TRBJ1-1; D is undetermined. The CDR3 length is 13 residues. From germline, CDR1 is SQVTM and CDR2 ANQGSEA. Between the trimmed V and J ends, which lost 4 bases and 1 base, there was a span of 10 bases. CDR3 bases: TGCAGCGTTGGAAACTCACAGAACACTGAAGCTTTCTTT. Translation: CSVGNSQNTEAFF.

This rearrangement joins TRBV12-3 or TRBV12-4 to TRBJ2-3, with a tentative D call TRBD2 (9 bases). V was trimmed by 5 bases and J by 1 base, leaving 22 bases between them. The CDR3 is made up of 18 amino acids. The CDR3 sequence is CASSPGLASQGGTDTQYF. CDR3 bases: TGTGCCAGCAGTCCCGGACTAGCGTCACAGGGGGGCACAGATACGCAGTATTTT.

The genes are TRBV19 and TRBJ1-5; no definite D call. CDR3 length equals 12 residues. Germline lookup yields CDR1 LNHDA and CDR2 SQIVND (reference sequence). The V gene lost 1 base and the J gene lost 6 bases, with 4 bases spanning the gap. The CDR3 bases are TGTGCCAGTAGTATAGTTTCTCAGCCCCAGCATTTT. The encoded protein is CASSIVSQPQHF.

This chain links TRBV20-1 with TRBJ2-3, with 7 bases that match TRBD1. V shed 3 bases, J shed 0 bases, and the junction held 6 bases outside the gene matches. The CDR3 has 15 amino acids. Germline values: CDR1 DFQATT, CDR2 SNEGSKA (reference sequence). CDR3 DNA: TGCAGTGCTAGGAGGGGGCTCTCTAGCACAGATACGCAGTATTTT. It codes for CSARRGLSSTDTQYF.